These T cell receptor beta chains were read from a single sample in a study of T-cell memory formation after mild COVID-19. One entry per CDR3 protein, called by TCRdb with MiXCR from the 5' RACE reads. The sample carries about 560,000 distinct CDR3 sequences, more than 15% recorded once. The sequenced sample consisted of PBMCs or a T cell subset sorted from them (not recorded which). Receptors originate from an adult woman who had mild COVID-19 (a few samples of this study predate the infection). Cell type and time point are not known. The CDR3 runs from the conserved cysteine through the conserved F or W. The order of the fields is clone size, V gene, J gene, D gene, CDR3 protein, CDR3 DNA. A D gene is named only where the DNA matches it firmly. The listing skips clone size in some rows; elsewhere it reads once, few, many or a size class.

abundance: few; v_gene: TRBV3-1; j_gene: TRBJ2-2; d_gene: -; CDR3aa: CASSQAANTGELFF; CDR3nt: TGTGCCAGCAGCCAAGCCGCGAACACCGGGGAGCTGTTTTTT
abundance: -; v_gene: TRBV11-3; j_gene: TRBJ2-1; d_gene: TRBD2; CDR3aa: CASSSQGLAGSNEQFF; CDR3nt: TGTGCCAGCAGCTCCCAGGGACTAGCGGGGTCCAATGAGCAGTTCTTC
abundance: few; v_gene: TRBV5-1; j_gene: TRBJ2-7; d_gene: -; CDR3aa: CASSLANFLGGYEQYF; CDR3nt: TGCGCCAGCAGCTTGGCCAACTTCTTAGGAGGTTACGAGCAGTACTTC
abundance: -; v_gene: TRBV6-5; j_gene: TRBJ2-1; d_gene: -; CDR3aa: CASSFRVATRGRNEQFF; CDR3nt: TGTGCCAGCAGTTTTAGGGTAGCGACTAGGGGGAGGAATGAGCAGTTCTTC
abundance: few; v_gene: TRBV4-3; j_gene: TRBJ1-2; d_gene: -; CDR3aa: CASSQESRGRDPNGYTF; CDR3nt: TGCGCCAGCAGCCAAGAGAGCCGGGGGCGCGATCCGAATGGCTACACCTTC
abundance: -; v_gene: TRBV5-6; j_gene: TRBJ1-1; d_gene: -; CDR3aa: CASTLTGTTEAFF; CDR3nt: TGTGCCAGCACCTTAACAGGGACCACTGAAGCTTTCTTT
abundance: -; v_gene: TRBV18; j_gene: TRBJ1-5; d_gene: -; CDR3aa: CASSNGGGNNQPQHF; CDR3nt: TGTGCCAGCTCTAACGGCGGGGGGAACAATCAGCCCCAGCATTTT
abundance: -; v_gene: TRBV24-1; j_gene: TRBJ2-2; d_gene: -; CDR3aa: CATSDLETPNTGELFF; CDR3nt: TGTGCCACCAGTGATTTGGAGACACCGAACACCGGGGAGCTGTTTTTT
abundance: few; v_gene: TRBV25-1; j_gene: TRBJ2-7; d_gene: TRBD2; CDR3aa: CASSESRTSGSYEQYF; CDR3nt: TGTGCCAGCAGTGAATCCAGGACTAGCGGGTCCTACGAGCAGTACTTC
abundance: few; v_gene: TRBV18; j_gene: TRBJ1-5; d_gene: -; CDR3aa: CASSTTLGDQPQHF; CDR3nt: TGTGCCAGCTCGACGACACTGGGGGATCAGCCCCAGCATTTT
abundance: -; v_gene: TRBV7-9; j_gene: TRBJ2-7; d_gene: TRBD2; CDR3aa: CASSPSRGVEQYF; CDR3nt: TGTGCCAGCAGCCCCTCCCGGGGGGTAGAGCAGTACTTC
abundance: -; v_gene: TRBV10-3; j_gene: TRBJ2-1; d_gene: -; CDR3aa: CAISESRQGGVNEQFF; CDR3nt: TGTGCCATCAGTGAGTCGAGACAAGGTGGGGTCAATGAGCAGTTCTTC
abundance: -; v_gene: TRBV10-3; j_gene: TRBJ1-4; d_gene: -; CDR3aa: CAISEDEKLFF; CDR3nt: TGTGCCATCAGTGAGGATGAAAAACTGTTTTTT
abundance: few; v_gene: TRBV6-6; j_gene: TRBJ1-5; d_gene: -; CDR3aa: CASSLGEGQPQHF; CDR3nt: TGTGCCAGCAGTTTGGGGGAAGGTCAGCCCCAGCATTTT
abundance: few; v_gene: TRBV7-9; j_gene: TRBJ1-1; d_gene: -; CDR3aa: CAKGTPNTEAFF; CDR3nt: TGTGCCAAGGGGACACCGAACACTGAAGCTTTCTTT
abundance: few; v_gene: TRBV7-9; j_gene: TRBJ2-3; d_gene: -; CDR3aa: CASSLYGRDTQYF; CDR3nt: TGTGCCAGCAGCCTATACGGCAGGGATACGCAGTATTTT
abundance: few; v_gene: TRBV15; j_gene: TRBJ2-5; d_gene: TRBD1; CDR3aa: CATSSGTGLLTQETQYF; CDR3nt: TGTGCCACCAGCTCCGGGACAGGCCTTTTGACTCAAGAGACCCAGTACTTC
abundance: few; v_gene: TRBV20-1; j_gene: TRBJ2-7; d_gene: TRBD1; CDR3aa: CSVGQGVSYEQYF; CDR3nt: TGCAGTGTTGGACAGGGGGTCTCCTACGAGCAGTACTTC
abundance: -; v_gene: TRBV25-1; j_gene: TRBJ2-1; d_gene: TRBD1; CDR3aa: CASSAPGTGGNEQFF; CDR3nt: TGTGCCAGCAGTGCGCCCGGGACAGGGGGCAATGAGCAGTTCTTC
abundance: few; v_gene: TRBV29-1; j_gene: TRBJ2-1; d_gene: -; CDR3aa: CSVVHPLASRSYYNEQFF; CDR3nt: TGCAGCGTTGTTCACCCGCTCGCTAGCCGAAGCTACTACAATGAGCAGTTCTTC
abundance: few; v_gene: TRBV6-5; j_gene: TRBJ2-1; d_gene: -; CDR3aa: CASSSSGTSAYPSNEQFF; CDR3nt: TGTGCCAGCAGTTCGTCCGGGACTTCCGCCTACCCCTCCAATGAGCAGTTCTTC
abundance: -; v_gene: TRBV21-1; j_gene: TRBJ2-7; d_gene: -; CDR3aa: CASSTGLVAYEQYF; CDR3nt: TGTGCCAGCAGCACCGGACTAGTTGCCTACGAGCAGTACTTC
abundance: many; v_gene: TRBV6-5; j_gene: TRBJ1-2; d_gene: -; CDR3aa: CASSTAGSNYGYTF; CDR3nt: TGTGCCAGCAGTACTGCCGGCAGTAACTATGGCTACACCTTC
abundance: many; v_gene: TRBV2; j_gene: TRBJ1-6; d_gene: -; CDR3aa: CASSYGQANSPLHF; CDR3nt: TGTGCCAGCAGTTATGGCCAGGCTAATTCACCCCTCCACTTT
abundance: -; v_gene: TRBV5-1; j_gene: TRBJ2-7; d_gene: -; CDR3aa: CASSLAHNEQYF; CDR3nt: TGCGCCAGCAGCTTGGCTCATAACGAGCAGTACTTC
abundance: -; v_gene: TRBV11-2; j_gene: TRBJ2-5; d_gene: -; CDR3aa: CASSLGRAWETQYF; CDR3nt: TGTGCCAGCAGCTTAGGGCGGGCCTGGGAGACCCAGTACTTC
abundance: -; v_gene: TRBV20-1; j_gene: TRBJ1-1; d_gene: TRBD1; CDR3aa: CSARDVFDRGLDTEAFF; CDR3nt: TGCAGTGCTAGAGACGTCTTTGACAGGGGGCTGGACACTGAAGCTTTCTTT
abundance: few; v_gene: TRBV21-1; j_gene: TRBJ2-1; d_gene: -; CDR3aa: CASSKFNGDEQFF; CDR3nt: TGTGCCAGCAGCAAATTCAACGGTGATGAGCAGTTCTTC
abundance: few; v_gene: TRBV24-1; j_gene: TRBJ2-5; d_gene: -; CDR3aa: CATSDFAAAETQYF; CDR3nt: TGTGCCACCAGTGATTTTGCGGCCGCGGAGACCCAGTACTTC
abundance: few; v_gene: TRBV20-1; j_gene: TRBJ1-5; d_gene: -; CDR3aa: CSATEGDLNQPQHF; CDR3nt: TGCAGCGCTACCGAAGGGGACCTCAATCAGCCCCAGCATTTT
abundance: few; v_gene: TRBV7-2; j_gene: TRBJ2-3; d_gene: -; CDR3aa: CASSPWGSGGPTDTQYF; CDR3nt: TGTGCCAGCAGCCCATGGGGTAGCGGAGGACCCACAGATACGCAGTATTTT
abundance: -; v_gene: TRBV12-3/TRBV12-4; j_gene: TRBJ2-7; d_gene: -; CDR3aa: CASSYGTYYEQYF; CDR3nt: TGTGCCAGCAGTTACGGGACGTACTACGAGCAGTACTTC
abundance: many; v_gene: TRBV20-1; j_gene: TRBJ2-7; d_gene: TRBD1; CDR3aa: CSARGQGGQSYEQYF; CDR3nt: TGCAGTGCTAGGGGACAGGGGGGCCAATCGTACGAGCAGTACTTC
abundance: few; v_gene: TRBV7-7; j_gene: TRBJ2-5; d_gene: -; CDR3aa: CASSNQPGETQYF; CDR3nt: TGTGCCAGCAGCAACCAGCCTGGGGAGACCCAGTACTTC
abundance: few; v_gene: TRBV9; j_gene: TRBJ2-3; d_gene: -; CDR3aa: CASSVKGASTDTQYF; CDR3nt: TGTGCCAGCAGCGTAAAAGGGGCCAGCACAGATACGCAGTATTTT
abundance: -; v_gene: TRBV7-3; j_gene: TRBJ2-1; d_gene: -; CDR3aa: CASSFVTGPEQFF; CDR3nt: TGTGCCAGCAGCTTTGTGACGGGACCTGAGCAGTTCTTC
abundance: few; v_gene: TRBV4-1; j_gene: TRBJ2-7; d_gene: TRBD2; CDR3aa: CASSQDIAGAYEQYF; CDR3nt: TGCGCCAGCAGCCAAGATATAGCGGGGGCCTACGAGCAGTACTTC
abundance: few; v_gene: TRBV7-6; j_gene: TRBJ2-7; d_gene: -; CDR3aa: CASSLVLNPTSYEQYF; CDR3nt: TGTGCCAGCAGCTTAGTACTCAACCCGACCTCCTACGAGCAGTACTTC
abundance: -; v_gene: TRBV7-3; j_gene: TRBJ2-1; d_gene: -; CDR3aa: CASSLRVADEQFF; CDR3nt: TGTGCCAGCAGCTTAAGGGTGGCGGATGAGCAGTTCTTC
abundance: few; v_gene: TRBV20-1; j_gene: TRBJ2-5; d_gene: TRBD2; CDR3aa: CSAEREGQETQYF; CDR3nt: TGCAGTGCTGAGCGGGAGGGCCAAGAGACCCAGTACTTC
abundance: -; v_gene: TRBV12-3/TRBV12-4; j_gene: TRBJ2-7; d_gene: -; CDR3aa: CASSYGGVAYEQYF; CDR3nt: TGTGCCAGCAGTTATGGTGGCGTCGCCTACGAGCAGTACTTC
abundance: -; v_gene: TRBV24-1; j_gene: TRBJ2-7; d_gene: TRBD1; CDR3aa: CATSWGQGFEQYF; CDR3nt: TGTGCCACCAGTTGGGGACAGGGCTTCGAGCAGTACTTC
abundance: few; v_gene: TRBV7-8; j_gene: TRBJ1-2; d_gene: TRBD1; CDR3aa: CASTRTGFSYGYTF; CDR3nt: TGTGCCAGCACCAGGACAGGTTTTTCCTATGGCTACACCTTC
abundance: many; v_gene: TRBV4-2; j_gene: TRBJ2-7; d_gene: TRBD2; CDR3aa: CASSQSPSGTYEQYF; CDR3nt: TGTGCCAGCAGCCAGTCCCCTAGCGGGACCTACGAGCAGTACTTC
abundance: -; v_gene: TRBV12-3/TRBV12-4; j_gene: TRBJ1-1; d_gene: TRBD1; CDR3aa: CASCLGTGVSTEAFF; CDR3nt: TGTGCCAGCTGTTTAGGGACAGGGGTTTCCACTGAAGCTTTCTTT
abundance: -; v_gene: TRBV6-1; j_gene: TRBJ1-1; d_gene: -; CDR3aa: CASTEGAGFTEAFF; CDR3nt: TGTGCCAGCACCGAGGGTGCAGGGTTTACTGAAGCTTTCTTT
abundance: -; v_gene: TRBV6-2/TRBV6-3; j_gene: TRBJ1-5; d_gene: TRBD1; CDR3aa: CASRDRGTQPQHF; CDR3nt: TGTGCCAGCAGGGACAGGGGGACCCAGCCCCAGCATTTT
abundance: few; v_gene: TRBV6-5; j_gene: TRBJ2-1; d_gene: -; CDR3aa: CASSYNSPGAKQFF; CDR3nt: TGTGCCAGCAGTTATAACTCGCCGGGGGCTAAGCAGTTCTTC
abundance: few; v_gene: TRBV20-1; j_gene: TRBJ2-1; d_gene: -; CDR3aa: CSAIRGHEQFF; CDR3nt: TGCAGTGCTATTAGGGGTCATGAGCAGTTCTTC
abundance: few; v_gene: TRBV4-1; j_gene: TRBJ2-7; d_gene: -; CDR3aa: CASSPEQGRFYEQYF; CDR3nt: TGCGCCAGCAGTCCTGAACAGGGTAGGTTCTACGAGCAGTACTTC
abundance: -; v_gene: TRBV5-1; j_gene: TRBJ2-3; d_gene: TRBD2; CDR3aa: CASSLDPSGGTDTQYF; CDR3nt: TGCGCCAGCAGCTTGGACCCTAGCGGAGGCACAGATACGCAGTATTTT
abundance: -; v_gene: TRBV24-1; j_gene: TRBJ2-1; d_gene: TRBD2; CDR3aa: CATSDGGSGGLYNEQFF; CDR3nt: TGTGCCACCAGTGATGGGGGTAGCGGGGGACTCTACAATGAGCAGTTCTTC
abundance: -; v_gene: TRBV6-2/TRBV6-3; j_gene: TRBJ2-3; d_gene: -; CDR3aa: CASTFGWRGPAAGDTQYF; CDR3nt: TGTGCCAGCACCTTTGGATGGAGGGGGCCTGCCGCCGGCGATACGCAGTATTTT
abundance: few; v_gene: TRBV10-3; j_gene: TRBJ2-3; d_gene: TRBD1; CDR3aa: CAISDWQGAIPTDTQYF; CDR3nt: TGTGCCATCAGTGATTGGCAGGGGGCAATCCCCACAGATACGCAGTATTTT
abundance: few; v_gene: TRBV20-1; j_gene: TRBJ2-3; d_gene: -; CDR3aa: CSAVLGSTDTQYF; CDR3nt: TGCAGTGCAGTACTAGGAAGCACAGATACGCAGTATTTT
abundance: -; v_gene: TRBV30; j_gene: TRBJ2-7; d_gene: -; CDR3aa: CAWSSLNDEQYF; CDR3nt: TGTGCCTGGAGTTCCCTGAATGACGAGCAGTACTTC
abundance: -; v_gene: TRBV15; j_gene: TRBJ1-1; d_gene: TRBD1; CDR3aa: CATVRHGQGAFEAFF; CDR3nt: TGTGCCACCGTCCGCCATGGTCAGGGGGCCTTTGAAGCTTTCTTT
abundance: -; v_gene: TRBV19; j_gene: TRBJ2-5; d_gene: TRBD2; CDR3aa: CASSPWTSEGETQYF; CDR3nt: TGTGCCAGTAGTCCATGGACTAGCGAAGGAGAGACCCAGTACTTC
abundance: -; v_gene: TRBV19; j_gene: TRBJ1-5; d_gene: -; CDR3aa: CASRGAGNQPQHF; CDR3nt: TGTGCCAGTCGTGGGGCAGGCAATCAGCCCCAGCATTTT